Each of the 30 T cell receptor beta chains below was sequenced from the same sample in a study of T cell responses to AZD1222 COVID-19 vaccine. Only in-frame clones appear in the TCRdb table, and some are missing; sequencing was by immunoSEQ multiplex PCR. The repertoire has roughly 120,000 clones, approximately 93% of them found once; the top ten carry more than 2.5%. The sample was peripheral blood, taken on day 0 of AZD1222 vaccination. These receptors were taken from an adult in good health.

This sequence joins TRBV19 and TRBJ1-1; D is undetermined. Trimming took off 1 base at V and 1 base at J, with 10 bases between the two ends. CDR1 is LNHDA, CDR2 SQIVND, per germline (reference sequence). This CDR3 region has 15 residues. In DNA form, the CDR3 reads TGTGCCAGTAGTATAGTGAAACCGGAGAACACTGAAGCTTTCTTT. This sequence encodes CASSIVKPENTEAFF.

V is TRBV28 and J is TRBJ1-1; 10 positions match TRBD1. CDR1 is MDHEN, CDR2 SYDVKM, per germline. This CDR3 is 15 amino acids long. J gave up 4 bases and V 6 bases, and 8 bases lay outside the gene matches. The CDR3 is CASSAGQGIVTEAFF. CDR3 DNA sequence: TGTGCCAGCAGCGCGGGACAGGGGATAGTCACTGAAGCTTTCTTT.

Note on this clone: Other DNA variants within this sample encode the same CDR3. The chain joins TRBV28 to TRBJ1-1, with D perhaps TRBD1 (5 bases). The CDR3 has 14 residues. Looked up from germline, CDR1 is MDHEN and CDR2 is SYDVKM. V was pared by 4 bases and J by 2 bases, with 11 bases between. In nucleotides, the CDR3 is TGTGCCAGCAGTTCTACAGGACTAAACACTGAAGCTTTCTTT. Its protein is CASSSTGLNTEAFF.

V usage is TRBV7-9 and J usage is TRBJ2-2; tentative D call: TRBD2 (5 bases). The CDR3 runs 13 residues. Between the trimmed V and J ends, which lost 5 bases and 6 bases, there was a span of 10 bases. CDR1 SEHNR and CDR2 FQNEAQ come from the germline V gene (reference sequence). DNA for the CDR3: TGTGCCAGCAGCCCTACTAGTCCCGGGGAGCTGTTTTTT. As protein: CASSPTSPGELFF. Full variable domain (remainder filled in from reference TRBV7-9 and TRBJ2-2): DTGVSQNPRHKITKRGQNVTFRCDPISEHNRLYWYRQTLGQGPEFLTYFQNEAQLEKSRLLSDRFSAERPKGSFSTLEIQRTEQGDSAMYLCASSPTSPGELFFGEGSRLTVL.

The chain is built from TRBV29-1 and TRBJ1-1; the D is unclear. Germline loops: CDR1 SQVTM, CDR2 ANQGSEA. Trimming removed 5 bases at V and 8 bases at J, with 9 bases between. CDR3 length: 10 residues. The CDR3 spells CSVMGREAFF. CDR3 nucleotides: TGCAGCGTTATGGGTAGAGAAGCTTTCTTT.

The chain couples TRBV11-2 to TRBJ2-1; maybe TRBD2 (6 bases). The CDR3 runs to 16 residues. CDR1 SGHAT and CDR2 FQNNGV come from the germline V gene. Between the trimmed V and J ends, which lost 5 bases and 0 bases, there was a span of 14 bases. The CDR3 sequence is CASSQWDSLSYNEQFF. The DNA of the CDR3 is TGTGCCAGCAGCCAATGGGACTCCCTCTCCTACAATGAGCAGTTCTTC. The variable domain in full, completed from reference TRBV11-2 and TRBJ2-1, reads EAGVAQSPRYKIIEKRQSVAFWCNPISGHATLYWYQQILGQGPKLLIQFQNNGVVDDSQLPKDRFSAERLKGVDSTLKIQPAKLEDSAVYLCASSQWDSLSYNEQFFGPGTRLTVL.

The chain uses TRBV6-4 and TRBJ2-1; TRBD2 matches at 10 bases. Germline lookup yields CDR1 MRHNA and CDR2 SNTAGT. The ends lost 6 bases at V and 1 base at J; junction bases unmatched: 3. This CDR3 contains 15 residues. The CDR3 region has the DNA TGTGCCAGCAGCAAAGCGGGAGGGTCCTACAATGAGCAGTTCTTC. Its protein is CASSKAGGSYNEQFF.

The chain combines TRBV10-3 with TRBJ1-5, with 7 bases fitting TRBD1. Germline CDR1 and CDR2: ENHRY and SYGVKD. J gave up 5 bases and V 2 bases, and 0 bases lay outside the gene matches. The CDR3 consists of 13 residues. The CDR3 loop reads CAISEGQDQPQHF. The CDR3 DNA reads TGTGCCATCAGTGAGGGACAGGATCAGCCCCAGCATTTT.

Of note for this clone: At one end the junction does not follow the germline gene, possibly because of a read error. V usage is TRBV7-3 and J usage is TRBJ2-2; no reliable D call. The CDR3 runs 14 residues. Looked up from germline, CDR1 is SGHTA and CDR2 is FQGTGA. DNA for the CDR3: TGTGCCAGCAGCTTATTGCCGAATACCGGGGAGCTGTTTTTT. This gives the protein CASSLLPNTGELFF.

The chain has TRBV7-9 and TRBJ2-3; D is unresolved. Germline V gene lookup returns CDR1 SEHNR and CDR2 FQNEAQ (reference sequence). V lost 8 bases and J 4 bases, leaving 10 bases between the germline ends. This CDR3 is 12 amino acids long. The CDR3 protein is CASSEVSDTQYF. The CDR3 DNA reads as TGTGCCAGCTCTGAGGTCTCAGATACGCAGTATTTT.

The chain links TRBV7-2 to TRBJ1-1; 7 nucleotides align to TRBD1. Germline trimming cut 2 bases from V and 2 bases from J; bases unmatched to any gene: 8. The CDR3 sequence is 16 residues long. The germline V gene has CDR1 SGHTA and CDR2 FQGNSA. This CDR3 is CASSLSSDRINTEAFF. CDR3 nucleotide sequence: TGTGCCAGCAGCTTAAGCTCGGACAGGATAAACACTGAAGCTTTCTTT.

The J gene is TRBJ1-1, the V gene TRBV2, with TRBD1 matching 7 bases. The germline V gene encodes CDR1 SNHLY and CDR2 FYNNEI. Trimming cost V 2 bases and J 12 bases; bases outside gene matches: 9. The CDR3 is 13 amino acids. In DNA, the CDR3 is TGTGCCAGCAGTGAACAAAACAGGGGTAGGCCTTTCTTT. Encoded protein: CASSEQNRGRPFF. Complete variable domain (other parts from reference TRBV2 and TRBJ1-1): EPEVTQTPSHQVTQMGQEVILRCVPISNHLYFYWYRQILGQKVEFLVSFYNNEISEKSEIFDDQFSVERPDGSNFTLKIRSTKLEDSAMYFCASSEQNRGRPFFGQGTRLTVV.

The gene calls are TRBV5-4 and TRBJ2-5; 7 positions match TRBD1. The CDR3 length is 13 residues. Germline V gene lookup returns CDR1 SGHNT and CDR2 YYREEE (reference sequence). J gave up 4 bases and V 4 bases, and 4 bases lay outside the gene matches. For the CDR3, the DNA is TGTGCCAGCAGCCCGGGACAGCTAGAGACCCAGTACTTC. This sequence encodes CASSPGQLETQYF.

In the case of this clone: At the DNA level, this CDR3 is encoded by other sequences in the same sample as well. J is TRBJ1-5 and V is TRBV7-9; D is uncertain. V lost 1 base, J lost 9 bases, and 4 bases lay in between. Per the germline V gene, CDR1 is SEHNR and CDR2 is FQNEAQ (reference sequence). The CDR3 has 11 amino acids. For the CDR3, the DNA is TGTGCCAGCAGCTTAGAGGGGCCCCAGCATTTT. It yields the protein CASSLEGPQHF.

The chain has TRBV29-1 and TRBJ1-2; 8 bases align to TRBD1. V lost 4 bases to trimming and J lost 0 bases; unmatched junction nucleotides: 10. Looked up from germline, CDR1 is SQVTM and CDR2 is ANQGSEA. This CDR3 region has 16 residues. The CDR3 DNA sequence: TGCAGCGTTGCGGGACCGGACAGGGCCTCTAACTATGGCTACACCTTC. It translates to CSVAGPDRASNYGYTF.

The rearrangement uses TRBV18 and TRBJ2-7, with D unresolved. The V gene's germline CDR1 is KGHSH and CDR2 LQKENI. V was cut by 2 bases and J by 1 base, with 9 bases left in between. The CDR3 runs 14 residues. DNA for the CDR3: TGTGCCAGCTCACCAGTCCAGAGATCCTACGAGCAGTACTTC. As protein: CASSPVQRSYEQYF.

In this sample, this clone turned up once. The genes are TRBV10-3 and TRBJ1-2, with 10 bases identical to TRBD1. V lost 5 bases to trimming and J lost 6 bases; unmatched junction nucleotides: 15. Germline V gene lookup returns CDR1 ENHRY and CDR2 SYGVKD. The CDR3 extends over 17 amino acids. The CDR3: CAISPGQGGSWGDGYTF. The CDR3 DNA follows: TGTGCCATCAGTCCAGGACAGGGGGGAAGTTGGGGAGATGGCTACACCTTC.

V usage is TRBV7-9 and J usage is TRBJ2-1; TRBD2 agrees at 9 bases. Germline CDR1 reads SEHNR; CDR2 reads FQNEAQ (reference sequence). With 3 bases clipped from V and 7 bases from J, the junction kept 4 bases outside the gene matches. The CDR3 spans 14 residues. CDR3 in amino acids: CASSFSGSGNEQFF. CDR3 nucleotide sequence: TGTGCCAGCAGCTTTAGCGGGAGCGGAAATGAGCAGTTCTTC. The whole variable domain, filled in from reference TRBV7-9 and TRBJ2-1, reads DTGVSQNPRHKITKRGQNVTFRCDPISEHNRLYWYRQTLGQGPEFLTYFQNEAQLEKSRLLSDRFSAERPKGSFSTLEIQRTEQGDSAMYLCASSFSGSGNEQFFGPGTRLTVL.

The V gene is TRBV5-6, the J gene TRBJ1-1; 7 bases fit TRBD1. V lost 4 bases, J lost 1 base, and 7 bases stayed unmatched. CDR3 length equals 15 residues. Per germline, CDR1 SGHDT and CDR2 YYEEEE. CDR3 coding DNA: TGTGCCAGCAGCGGAGACAGGGAAGAGAACACTGAAGCTTTCTTT. It specifies CASSGDREENTEAFF.

This rearrangement joins TRBV20-1 to TRBJ1-2, with a tentative D call TRBD1 (5 bases). V lost 3 bases to trimming and J lost 8 bases, with 10 bases between them. The CDR3 covers 11 residues. The germline V gene encodes CDR1 DFQATT and CDR2 SNEGSKA (reference sequence). CDR3 in DNA: TGCAGTGCTAGCAGGGTAGGGGGCTACACCTTC. Translation gives CSASRVGGYTF.

J is TRBJ1-5 and V is TRBV18; D is unclear. The V end lost 6 bases, the J end lost 3 bases, and 18 bases lay between the germline ends. The CDR3 has 16 amino acids. Germline V gene data show CDR1 as KGHSH and CDR2 as LQKENI. The DNA of the CDR3 is TGTGCCAGCTCCCTTTGGGTGGGAGGAGACAATCAGCCCCAGCATTTT. Translating gives CASSLWVGGDNQPQHF. Variable domain in full (rest from reference TRBV18 and TRBJ1-5): NAGVMQNPRHLVRRRGQEARLRCSPMKGHSHVYWYRQLPEEGLKFMVYLQKENIIDESGMPKERFSAEFPKEGPSILRIQQVVRGDSAAYFCASSLWVGGDNQPQHFGDGTRLSIL.

V is TRBV11-3 and J is TRBJ2-2, with 9 bases matching TRBD1. This CDR3 region has 17 residues. V dropped 4 bases and J dropped 4; count of bases not matched to a gene: 10. The germline gives CDR1 SGHNT, CDR2 YENEEA. As DNA, the CDR3 is TGTGCCAGCAGCTCATACCGGGACAGGGATGTCACCGGGGAGCTGTTTTTT. Its protein is CASSSYRDRDVTGELFF.

This clone appeared once. V and J are TRBV19 and TRBJ2-5; perhaps D is TRBD1 or TRBD2 (5 bases each). V lost 7 bases and J lost 5, with 20 bases in between. This CDR3 comprises 15 residues. CDR1 and CDR2 (germline): LNHDA, SQIVND (reference sequence). In DNA form, the CDR3 reads TGTGCCAGTACTCGTTCCGCAGGGCCTAGCGAGACCCAGTACTTC. Encoded protein: CASTRSAGPSETQYF.

This sequence joins TRBV7-8 and TRBJ1-5; D is ambiguous. V lost 4 bases to trimming and J lost 7 bases, with 23 bases between them. This CDR3 spans 17 amino acids. The germline CDR1 and CDR2 sequences are SGHVS and FQNEAQ. The CDR3 sequence is CASSSRLSYGLGQPQHF. The CDR3 nucleotides are TGTGCCAGCAGCTCCCGCCTGAGCTACGGCTTGGGGCAGCCCCAGCATTTT.

This clone has a single count. The chain uses TRBV30 and TRBJ2-5; D not resolved. CDR3 length equals 14 residues. The V and J ends lost 0 bases and 0 bases respectively, with 8 bases between them. The germline gives CDR1 GTSNPN, CDR2 SVGIG (reference sequence). The CDR3 DNA reads as TGTGCCTGGAGTGTCGGCAGGTACCAAGAGACCCAGTACTTC. It translates to CAWSVGRYQETQYF.

The rearrangement joins TRBV13 to TRBJ1-5; the D gene is possibly TRBD1 (6 bases). Germline values: CDR1 PRHDT, CDR2 FYEKMQ (reference sequence). V lost 6 bases to trimming and J lost 1 base, with 13 bases between them. The CDR3 is 15 residues long. The CDR3 DNA reads TGTGCCAGCAGAGTGACAGGAAAAAGCAATCAGCCCCAGCATTTT. Its translation is CASRVTGKSNQPQHF.

The rearrangement links TRBV5-1 to TRBJ1-1; 9 bases are a match to TRBD1. Germline CDR1 is SGHRS and CDR2 is YFSETQ. The trim removed 4 bases at V and 6 bases at J, leaving 4 bases unmatched. The CDR3 consists of 13 residues. CDR3: CASSPQGAAEAFF. DNA of the CDR3: TGCGCCAGCAGCCCACAGGGGGCAGCTGAAGCTTTCTTT.

The chain employs TRBV6-5 and TRBJ2-7; no firm D call. Germline values: CDR1 MNHEY, CDR2 SVGAGI. V lost 2 bases, J lost 7 bases, and 18 bases lay in between. The CDR3 consists of 15 residues. This CDR3 is CASSYRADWPVEQYF. CDR3 bases: TGTGCCAGCAGTTACCGTGCAGACTGGCCTGTGGAGCAGTACTTC.

This clone showed up just once. The chain uses TRBV3-1 (or the pseudogene TRBV3-2) and TRBJ2-1; 7 nucleotides line up with TRBD1. The junction had 9 bases not matched to a gene; V was cut back by 2 bases and J by 2 bases. The germline V gene has CDR1 LGHDT and CDR2 YNNKEL (reference sequence). This CDR3 region has 17 residues. The CDR3 sequence is CASSQLKGASAYNEQFF. CDR3 nucleotides: TGTGCCAGCAGCCAATTGAAGGGGGCGAGCGCCTACAATGAGCAGTTCTTC.

V is TRBV7-3 and J is TRBJ2-5; D ambiguous. CDR1 SGHTA and CDR2 FQGTGA come from the germline V gene. The CDR3 extends over 13 amino acids. V lost 0 bases and J lost 2, with 4 bases in between. CDR3 sequence (DNA): TGTGCCAGCAGCTTAACCAGGCAAGAGACCCAGTACTTC. It yields the protein CASSLTRQETQYF.